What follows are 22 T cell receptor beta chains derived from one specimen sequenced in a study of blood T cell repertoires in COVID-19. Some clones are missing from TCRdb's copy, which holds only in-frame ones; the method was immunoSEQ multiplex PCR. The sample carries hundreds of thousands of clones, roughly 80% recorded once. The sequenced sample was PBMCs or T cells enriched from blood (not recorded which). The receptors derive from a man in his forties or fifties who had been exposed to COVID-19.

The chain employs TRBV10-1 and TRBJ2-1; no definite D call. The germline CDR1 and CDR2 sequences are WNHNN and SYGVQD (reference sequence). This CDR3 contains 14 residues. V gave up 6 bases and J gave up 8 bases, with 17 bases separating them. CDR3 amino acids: CASSVRLPSDEQFF. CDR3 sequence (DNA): TGCGCCAGCAGCGTTAGACTTCCGTCAGATGAGCAGTTCTTC.

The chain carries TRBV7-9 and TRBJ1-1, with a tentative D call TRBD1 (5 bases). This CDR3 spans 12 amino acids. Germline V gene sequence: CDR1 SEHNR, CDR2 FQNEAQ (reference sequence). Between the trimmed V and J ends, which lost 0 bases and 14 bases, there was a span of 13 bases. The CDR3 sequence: CASSLAARGMFF. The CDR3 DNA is TGTGCCAGCAGCTTAGCGGCTAGGGGTATGTTCTTT.

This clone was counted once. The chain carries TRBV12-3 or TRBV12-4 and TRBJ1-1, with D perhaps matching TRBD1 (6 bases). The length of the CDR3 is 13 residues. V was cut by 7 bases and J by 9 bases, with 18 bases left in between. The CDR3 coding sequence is TGTGCCAGCACACCTAACGCCCAGGGGCAAGCTTTCTTT. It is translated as CASTPNAQGQAFF.

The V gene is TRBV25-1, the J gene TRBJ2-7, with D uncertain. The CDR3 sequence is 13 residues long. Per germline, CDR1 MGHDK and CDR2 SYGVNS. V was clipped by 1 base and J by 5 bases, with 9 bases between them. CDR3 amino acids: CASSESPFDEQYF. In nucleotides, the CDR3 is TGTGCCAGCAGTGAATCCCCATTTGACGAGCAGTACTTC.

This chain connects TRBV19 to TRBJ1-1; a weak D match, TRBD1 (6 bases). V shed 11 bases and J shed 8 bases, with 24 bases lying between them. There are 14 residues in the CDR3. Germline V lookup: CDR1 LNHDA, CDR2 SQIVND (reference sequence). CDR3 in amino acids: CACKEQGIGAEAFF. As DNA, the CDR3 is TGTGCCTGCAAAGAACAGGGAATCGGAGCCGAAGCTTTCTTT.

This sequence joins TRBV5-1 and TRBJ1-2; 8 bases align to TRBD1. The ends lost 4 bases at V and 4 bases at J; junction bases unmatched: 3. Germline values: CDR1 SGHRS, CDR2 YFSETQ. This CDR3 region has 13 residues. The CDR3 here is CASSPGQGYGYTF. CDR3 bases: TGCGCCAGCAGCCCCGGACAGGGCTATGGCTACACCTTC. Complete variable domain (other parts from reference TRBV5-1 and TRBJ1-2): KAGVTQTPRYLIKTRGQQVTLSCSPISGHRSVSWYQQTPGQGLQFLFEYFSETQRNKGNFPGRFSGRQFSNSRSEMNVSTLELGDSALYLCASSPGQGYGYTFGSGTRLTVV.

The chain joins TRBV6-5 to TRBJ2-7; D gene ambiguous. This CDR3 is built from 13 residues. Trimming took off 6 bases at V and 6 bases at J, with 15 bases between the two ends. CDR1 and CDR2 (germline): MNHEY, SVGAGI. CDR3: CASRNPSGAEQYF. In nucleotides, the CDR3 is TGTGCCAGCAGGAACCCCTCAGGTGCCGAGCAGTACTTC.

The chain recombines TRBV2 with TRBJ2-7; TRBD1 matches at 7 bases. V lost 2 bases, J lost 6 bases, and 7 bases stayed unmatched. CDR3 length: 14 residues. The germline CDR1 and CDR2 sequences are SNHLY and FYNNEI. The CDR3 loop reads CASSEHAQGSEQYF. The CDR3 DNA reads TGTGCCAGCAGTGAACATGCACAGGGGAGCGAGCAGTACTTC.

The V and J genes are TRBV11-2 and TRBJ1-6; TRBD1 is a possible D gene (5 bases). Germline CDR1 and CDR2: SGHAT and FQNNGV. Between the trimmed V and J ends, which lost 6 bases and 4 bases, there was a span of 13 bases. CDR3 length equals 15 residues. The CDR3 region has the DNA TGTGCCAGCAGTGGGGGGGACCCGTATAATTCACCCCTCCACTTT. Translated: CASSGGDPYNSPLHF.

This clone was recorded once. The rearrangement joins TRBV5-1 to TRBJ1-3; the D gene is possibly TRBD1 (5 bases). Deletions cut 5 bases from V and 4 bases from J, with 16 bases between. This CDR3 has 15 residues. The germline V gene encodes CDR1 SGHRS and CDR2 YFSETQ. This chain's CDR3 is CASSRDSGWGNTIYF. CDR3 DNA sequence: TGCGCCAGCAGTCGCGACTCAGGGTGGGGAAACACCATATATTTT.

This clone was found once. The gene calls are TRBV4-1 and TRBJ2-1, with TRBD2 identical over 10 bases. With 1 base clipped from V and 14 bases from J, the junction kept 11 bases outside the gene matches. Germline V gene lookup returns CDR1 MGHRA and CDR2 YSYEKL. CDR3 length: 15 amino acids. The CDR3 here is CASSQVGLAGVRKFF. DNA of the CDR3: TGCGCCAGCAGCCAAGTTGGGCTAGCGGGAGTTCGGAAGTTCTTC.

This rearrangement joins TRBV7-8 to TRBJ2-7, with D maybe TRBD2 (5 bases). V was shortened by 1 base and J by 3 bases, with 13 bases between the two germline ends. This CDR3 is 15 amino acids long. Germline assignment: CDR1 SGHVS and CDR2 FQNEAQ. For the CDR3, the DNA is TGTGCCAGCAGCTTAGTGAGTCTAGCCTACTACGAGCAGTACTTC. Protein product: CASSLVSLAYYEQYF. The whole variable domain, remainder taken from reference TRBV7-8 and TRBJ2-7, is GAGVSQSPRYKVAKRGQDVALRCDPISGHVSLFWYQQALGQGPEFLTYFQNEAQLDKSGLPSDRFFAERPEGSVSTLKIQRTQQEDSAVYLCASSLVSLAYYEQYFGPGTRLTVT.

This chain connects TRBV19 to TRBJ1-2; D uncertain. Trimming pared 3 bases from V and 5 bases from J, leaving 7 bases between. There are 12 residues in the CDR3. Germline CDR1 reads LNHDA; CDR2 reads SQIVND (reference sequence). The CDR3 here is CASSMSGYGYTF. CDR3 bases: TGTGCCAGTAGTATGTCCGGGTATGGCTACACCTTC.

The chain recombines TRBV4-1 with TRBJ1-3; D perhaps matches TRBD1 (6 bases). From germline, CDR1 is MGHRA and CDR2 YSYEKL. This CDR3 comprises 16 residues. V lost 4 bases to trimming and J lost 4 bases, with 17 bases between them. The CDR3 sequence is CASSPIPGGLGNTIYF. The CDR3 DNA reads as TGCGCCAGCAGCCCAATTCCCGGGGGGCTAGGAAACACCATATATTTT.

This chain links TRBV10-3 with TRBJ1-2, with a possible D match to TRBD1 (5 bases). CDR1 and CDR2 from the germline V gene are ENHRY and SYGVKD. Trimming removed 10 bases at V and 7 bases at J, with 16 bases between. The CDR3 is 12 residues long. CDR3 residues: CATTETQFGYTF. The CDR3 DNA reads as TGTGCCACGACAGAGACCCAGTTTGGCTACACCTTC.

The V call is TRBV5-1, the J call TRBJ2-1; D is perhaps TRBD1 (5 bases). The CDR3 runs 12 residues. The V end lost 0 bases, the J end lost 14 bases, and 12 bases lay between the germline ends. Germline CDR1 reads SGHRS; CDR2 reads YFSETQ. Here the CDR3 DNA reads TGCGCCAGCAGCTTGGCCATGGCAGGGAAGTTCTTC. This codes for CASSLAMAGKFF.

In DNA, the CDR3 is TGTGCCAGCTCACCGCCGGGACTAGCGGGGGCCCTAGTAACGACGCAGTATTTT. Translation gives CASSPPGLAGALVTTQYF. The rearrangement links TRBV18 to TRBJ2-3, with 14 bases lining up with TRBD2. Germline values: CDR1 KGHSH, CDR2 LQKENI. The CDR3 runs 18 residues. J was trimmed by 9 bases and V by 3 bases; bases with no gene match: 14.

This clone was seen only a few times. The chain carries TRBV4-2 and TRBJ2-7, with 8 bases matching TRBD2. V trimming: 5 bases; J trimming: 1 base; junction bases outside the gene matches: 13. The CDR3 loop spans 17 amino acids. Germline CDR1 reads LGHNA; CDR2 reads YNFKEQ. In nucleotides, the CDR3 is TGTGCCAGCAGCTCCGGGGGGGACGGGACCTCATCCTACGAGCAGTACTTC. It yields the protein CASSSGGDGTSSYEQYF.

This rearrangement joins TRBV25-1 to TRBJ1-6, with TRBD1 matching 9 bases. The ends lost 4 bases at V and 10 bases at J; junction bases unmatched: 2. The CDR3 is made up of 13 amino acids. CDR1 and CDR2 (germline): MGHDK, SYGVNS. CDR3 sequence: CASSGGQGSPLHF. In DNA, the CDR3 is TGTGCCAGCAGTGGGGGACAGGGCTCACCCCTCCACTTT. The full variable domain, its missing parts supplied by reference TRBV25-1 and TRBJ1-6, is EADIYQTPRYLVIGTGKKITLECSQTMGHDKMYWYQQDPGMELHLIHYSYGVNSTEKGDLSSESTVSRIRTEHFPLTLESARPSHTSQYLCASSGGQGSPLHFGNGTRLTVT.

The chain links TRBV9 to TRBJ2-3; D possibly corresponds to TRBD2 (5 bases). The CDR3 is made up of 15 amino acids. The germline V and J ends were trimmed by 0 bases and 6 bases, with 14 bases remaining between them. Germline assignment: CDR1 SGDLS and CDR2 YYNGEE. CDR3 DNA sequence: TGTGCCAGCAGCGTAGGACTCACGGGAAGGGATACGCAGTATTTT. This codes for CASSVGLTGRDTQYF.

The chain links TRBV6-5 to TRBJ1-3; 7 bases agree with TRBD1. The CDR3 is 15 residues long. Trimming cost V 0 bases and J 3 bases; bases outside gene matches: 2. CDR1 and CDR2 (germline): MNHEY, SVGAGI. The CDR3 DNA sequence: TGTGCCAGCAGTTACTCGACAGGGCGTGGAAACACCATATATTTT. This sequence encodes CASSYSTGRGNTIYF.

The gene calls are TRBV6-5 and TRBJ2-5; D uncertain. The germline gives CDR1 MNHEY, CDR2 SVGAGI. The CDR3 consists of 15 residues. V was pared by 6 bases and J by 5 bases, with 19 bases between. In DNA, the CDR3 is TGTGCCAGCAGCACGCAACCTCAGTTGCAGGAGACCCAGTACTTC. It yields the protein CASSTQPQLQETQYF.